The 19 T cell receptor beta chains listed next were all sequenced from one sample in a study of blood T cell repertoires in COVID-19. Method: immunoSEQ multiplex PCR; TCRdb's copy keeps in-frame clones and lacks some. In the table there are a few hundred thousand clones, 70% to 90% of which are singletons. Sequenced: peripheral blood. The receptor source for this set is a woman over 75 with acute or convalescent COVID-19.

This chain joins TRBV19 and TRBJ2-3, with 10 bases fitting TRBD1. J was trimmed by 1 base and V by 3 bases; bases with no gene match: 4. The germline gives CDR1 LNHDA, CDR2 SQIVND (reference sequence). CDR3 size: 16 residues. In DNA form, the CDR3 reads TGTGCCAGTAGTATGTCCGGGACAGGGGGCACAGATACGCAGTATTTT. Protein: CASSMSGTGGTDTQYF.

As for this clone: Other nucleotide sequences from this sample produce the same CDR3. The chain joins TRBV6-5 to TRBJ1-2, with 7 bases fitting TRBD1. Trimming cost V 5 bases and J 6 bases; bases outside gene matches: 3. The CDR3 length is 12 residues. CDR1 MNHEY and CDR2 SVGAGI come from the germline V gene. Written as DNA, the CDR3 is TGTGCCAGCAGTAGGACAGGAGATGGCTACACCTTC. As protein: CASSRTGDGYTF.

The CDR3 protein is CASSPAGQGINTEAFF. The CDR3 DNA sequence: TGTGCCAGCTCACCAGCGGGACAGGGGATAAACACTGAAGCTTTCTTT. The chain couples TRBV18 to TRBJ1-1; the match to TRBD1 covers 10 bases. The V gene end was trimmed by 2 bases and the J gene end by 2 bases; junction bases not matched to a gene: 5. Germline values: CDR1 KGHSH, CDR2 LQKENI. The CDR3 spans 16 residues.

V is TRBV7-2 and J is TRBJ1-5; no definite D call. This CDR3 comprises 13 residues. Germline loops: CDR1 SGHTA, CDR2 FQGNSA. Trimming cost V 0 bases and J 4 bases, with 4 bases left between them. In nucleotides, the CDR3 is TGTGCCAGCAGCTTAGCGAGGAATCAGCCCCAGCATTTT. This gives the protein CASSLARNQPQHF.

The chain combines TRBV7-8 with TRBJ2-5, with D tentatively TRBD2 (7 bases). The V and J ends lost 5 bases and 5 bases respectively, with 18 bases between them. The CDR3 length is 15 residues. CDR1 is SGHVS, CDR2 FQNEAQ, per germline. The CDR3 loop is CASSLTGGPEETQYF. In DNA, the CDR3 is TGTGCCAGCAGCCTCACCGGGGGGCCCGAGGAGACCCAGTACTTC.

The chain employs TRBV5-6 and TRBJ1-5; 12 bases line up with TRBD1. The CDR3 is 18 residues long. Germline assignment: CDR1 SGHDT and CDR2 YYEEEE. V lost 3 bases and J lost 7; bases outside the gene matches: 14. The CDR3 region is CASSSSGTGGLVWQPQHF. CDR3 DNA sequence: TGTGCCAGCAGCTCATCCGGGACAGGGGGCTTAGTTTGGCAGCCCCAGCATTTT.

V is TRBV15 and J is TRBJ2-1; D is perhaps TRBD2 (5 bases). Germline values: CDR1 LNHNV, CDR2 YYDKDF (reference sequence). This CDR3 has 15 amino acids. V was pared by 6 bases and J by 8 bases, with 20 bases between. CDR3 DNA: TGTGCCACCAGAGAGCGCGGACCAGCGGTCTATGAGCAGTTCTTC. Its protein is CATRERGPAVYEQFF. The full variable domain, completed using reference TRBV15 and TRBJ2-1, is DAMVIQNPRYQVTQFGKPVTLSCSQTLNHNVMYWYQQKSSQAPKLLFHYYDKDFNNEADTPDNFQSRRPNTSFCFLDIRSPGLGDTAMYLCATRERGPAVYEQFFGPGTRLTVL.

The chain is built from TRBV19 and TRBJ2-5; D gene uncertain. CDR3 length: 15 amino acids. V was trimmed by 3 bases and J by 2 bases, leaving 13 bases between them. CDR1 and CDR2 from the germline V gene are LNHDA and SQIVND (reference sequence). The CDR3 DNA is TGTGCCAGTAGTATGGGCGCGACCCCTCAAGAGACCCAGTACTTC. The encoded protein is CASSMGATPQETQYF.

The DNA of the CDR3 is TGTGCTAGTGGGCGGGAGGGCCCTTCAAATGAGCAGTTCTTC. Translating it yields CASGREGPSNEQFF. The V and J genes are TRBV12-5 and TRBJ2-1, with 9 nucleotides matching TRBD2. The V and J ends lost 6 bases and 7 bases, in that order; junction bases with no gene match: 7. The germline CDR1 and CDR2 sequences are LGHNT and FRNRAP. The CDR3 has 14 residues.

The rearrangement uses TRBV19 and TRBJ1-5; a weak D match, TRBD1 (5 bases). CDR3 length: 15 amino acids. Germline assignment: CDR1 LNHDA and CDR2 SQIVND (reference sequence). V lost 4 bases to trimming and J lost 1 base, with 11 bases between them. CDR3 protein: CASSSSGLSNQPQHF. CDR3 coding DNA: TGTGCCAGTAGTAGCTCAGGGTTGAGCAATCAGCCCCAGCATTTT.

The chain uses TRBV9 and TRBJ1-2, with TRBD1 as a possible D gene (5 bases). From germline, CDR1 is SGDLS and CDR2 YYNGEE. The CDR3 has 14 amino acids. Trimming took off 5 bases at V and 4 bases at J, with 15 bases between the two ends. The CDR3 nucleotides are TGTGCCAGCAGTTATTCAGGGATGGCCTATGGCTACACCTTC. Protein product: CASSYSGMAYGYTF. Drawing the rest from reference TRBV9 and TRBJ1-2, the complete variable domain is DSGVTQTPKHLITATGQRVTLRCSPRSGDLSVYWYQQSLDQGLQFLIQYYNGEERAKGNILERFSAQQFPDLHSELNLSSLELGDSALYFCASSYSGMAYGYTFGSGTRLTVV.

The chain joins TRBV4-2 to TRBJ2-6, with 8 bases fitting TRBD1. The trim removed 1 base at V and 2 bases at J, leaving 10 bases unmatched. The CDR3 covers 19 residues. CDR1 is LGHNA, CDR2 YNFKEQ, per germline. CDR3 sequence (DNA): TGTGCCAGCAGCCAAGGCCCGCAGGGGGCAGAAACTGGGGCCAACGTCCTGACTTTC. As protein: CASSQGPQGAETGANVLTF.

This clone was found once. The chain is built from TRBV4-3 and TRBJ1-4; a possible D gene is TRBD1 (6 bases). The CDR3 sequence is 16 residues long. Germline CDR1 and CDR2: LGHNA and YSLEER. Trimming pared 0 bases from V and 3 bases from J, leaving 11 bases between. The CDR3, as DNA: TGCGCCAGCAGCCAAGACGGGACATCCTCTAATGAAAAACTGTTTTTT. Translated: CASSQDGTSSNEKLFF.

This chain uses TRBV7-9 with TRBJ2-3; 9 positions agree with TRBD2. Unmatched junction bases numbered 13, after V lost 3 bases and J lost 0 bases. The CDR3 is 19 amino acids. CDR1 and CDR2 from the germline V gene are SEHNR and FQNEAQ (reference sequence). This CDR3 reads CASSLGFSGGPLSTDTQYF. CDR3 nucleotides: TGTGCCAGCAGCTTGGGGTTTAGCGGGGGCCCCCTAAGCACAGATACGCAGTATTTT. Full variable domain (missing parts from reference TRBV7-9 and TRBJ2-3): DTGVSQNPRHKITKRGQNVTFRCDPISEHNRLYWYRQTLGQGPEFLTYFQNEAQLEKSRLLSDRFSAERPKGSFSTLEIQRTEQGDSAMYLCASSLGFSGGPLSTDTQYFGPGTRLTVL.

The chain couples TRBV2 to TRBJ1-4; TRBD1 might be the D (5 bases). With 8 bases removed from V and 0 bases from J, the gap between germline ends came to 16 bases. CDR1 is SNHLY and CDR2 is FYNNEI in the germline V gene. The length of the CDR3 is 16 residues. CDR3 region: CASGRGSLATNEKLFF. The CDR3 nucleotides are TGTGCCAGCGGGAGGGGCAGTCTTGCAACTAATGAAAAACTGTTTTTT. The variable domain in full, completed from reference TRBV2 and TRBJ1-4, reads EPEVTQTPSHQVTQMGQEVILRCVPISNHLYFYWYRQILGQKVEFLVSFYNNEISEKSEIFDDQFSVERPDGSNFTLKIRSTKLEDSAMYFCASGRGSLATNEKLFFGSGTQLSVL.

This chain uses TRBV7-8 with TRBJ1-2; unclear D gene. The CDR3 covers 14 residues. Deletions cut 5 bases from V and 8 bases from J, with 18 bases between. In germline, CDR1 is SGHVS, CDR2 FQNEAQ. CDR3 amino acids: CASSQEAHRLGYTF. In nucleotides, the CDR3 is TGTGCCAGCAGCCAGGAGGCACATAGATTAGGCTACACCTTC.

This clone was found a few times. CDR3 loop: CASSIEGSGAALGETQYF. Written as DNA, the CDR3 is TGTGCCAGTAGTATAGAAGGTAGCGGGGCGGCTTTGGGCGAGACCCAGTACTTC. The rearrangement joins TRBV19 to TRBJ2-5, with TRBD2 matching 8 bases. This CDR3 spans 18 amino acids. Germline V gene sequence: CDR1 LNHDA, CDR2 SQIVND (reference sequence). With 0 bases clipped from V and 5 bases from J, the junction kept 14 bases outside the gene matches.

This clone is a singleton in its sample. This chain connects TRBV15 to TRBJ2-1, with 9 bases lining up with TRBD2. V dropped 0 bases and J dropped 8; count of bases not matched to a gene: 8. In germline, CDR1 is LNHNV, CDR2 YYDKDF (reference sequence). CDR3 size: 16 residues. CDR3 nucleotides: TGTGCCACCAGCAGAGATCGGGCTAGCGGGATGGATGAGCAGTTCTTC. The encoded protein is CATSRDRASGMDEQFF. Filled out from reference TRBV15 and TRBJ2-1, the complete variable domain reads DAMVIQNPRYQVTQFGKPVTLSCSQTLNHNVMYWYQQKSSQAPKLLFHYYDKDFNNEADTPDNFQSRRPNTSFCFLDIRSPGLGDTAMYLCATSRDRASGMDEQFFGPGTRLTVL.

In its sample, this clone was seen a few times. V usage is TRBV19 and J usage is TRBJ1-1, with 7 bases identical to TRBD1. CDR1 LNHDA and CDR2 SQIVND come from the germline V gene (reference sequence). With 3 bases clipped from V and 0 bases from J, the junction kept 1 base outside the gene matches. This CDR3 has 14 amino acids. The CDR3 reads CASSMGTVNTEAFF. CDR3 bases: TGTGCCAGTAGTATGGGGACAGTGAACACTGAAGCTTTCTTT.